The T cell receptor (beta chain) described here comes from a study of T cell changes during pregnancy in multiple sclerosis. Here immunoSEQ multiplex PCR was the method, and the copy in TCRdb shows in-frame clones only, minus some. The table lists 60,000 or so clones, more than 75% of them singletons. CDR3 size: 13 residues. V lost 7 bases and J 8 bases, leaving 14 bases between the germline ends. From germline, CDR1 is SNHLY and CDR2 FYNNEI. The chain couples TRBV2 to TRBJ1-4; a possible D gene is TRBD1 (5 bases). The source of this sequence is a human donor whose cells served as feeder cells for cultures in a pregnancy study. The sequenced sample consisted of peripheral blood from another person, used as feeder cells. DNA for the CDR3: TGTGCCAGCACCACCGGGGCGGCCGAAAAACTGTTTTTT. Translated, it gives CASTTGAAEKLFF.